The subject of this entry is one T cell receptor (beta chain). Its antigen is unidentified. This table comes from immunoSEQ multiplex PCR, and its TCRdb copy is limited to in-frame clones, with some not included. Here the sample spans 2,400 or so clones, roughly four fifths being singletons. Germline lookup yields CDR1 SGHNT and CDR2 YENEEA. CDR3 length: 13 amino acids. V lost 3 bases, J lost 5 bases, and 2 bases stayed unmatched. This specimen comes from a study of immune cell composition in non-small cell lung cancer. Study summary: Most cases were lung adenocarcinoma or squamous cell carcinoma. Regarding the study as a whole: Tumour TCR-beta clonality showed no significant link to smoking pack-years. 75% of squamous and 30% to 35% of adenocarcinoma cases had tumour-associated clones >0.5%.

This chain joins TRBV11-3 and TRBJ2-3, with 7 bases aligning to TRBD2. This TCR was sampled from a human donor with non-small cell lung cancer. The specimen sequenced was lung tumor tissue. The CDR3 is CASSFASGDTQYF. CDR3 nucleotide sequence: TGTGCCAGCAGCTTTGCTAGCGGAGATACGCAGTATTTT.